One sample yielded the 12 T cell receptor beta chains listed below, sequenced in a study of control samples from healthy donors and cancer patients. The protocol was immunoSEQ multiplex PCR, while the TCRdb copy is restricted to in-frame clones and leaves out a portion. Of fewer than 120,000 clones listed, approximately 87% are singletons. Sequencing was done on a sample of PBMCs. Every receptor here comes from a woman aged 55-69 years with lung cancer.

CDR3 DNA: TGTGCCAGCAGCTTCTCCGAGAACACTGAAGCTTTCTTT. Amino acids: CASSFSENTEAFF. The gene calls are TRBV7-6 and TRBJ1-1; no clear D gene. Germline lookup yields CDR1 SGHVS and CDR2 FNYEAQ. There are 13 residues in the CDR3. The V and J ends lost 3 bases and 1 base respectively, with 6 bases between them.

This clone appeared a single time. The rearrangement links TRBV7-3 to TRBJ2-2, with D tentatively TRBD2 (6 bases). This CDR3 spans 16 amino acids. The germline gives CDR1 SGHTA, CDR2 FQGTGA. Trimming took off 5 bases at V and 7 bases at J, with 20 bases between the two ends. CDR3 bases: TGTGCCAGCAGCCCGGGTCCCGGAGGGTTTGGCGGGGAGCTGTTTTTT. As protein: CASSPGPGGFGGELFF.

This chain links TRBV5-4 with TRBJ1-5; D gene uncertain. Per the germline V gene, CDR1 is SGHNT and CDR2 is YYREEE (reference sequence). There are 12 residues in the CDR3. Trimming left V 9 bases short and J 3 bases short, with 10 bases between. Here the CDR3 reads CATGVLNQPQHF. CDR3 nucleotide sequence: TGTGCCACCGGGGTACTCAATCAGCCCCAGCATTTT.

The rearrangement links TRBV6-2 or TRBV6-3 to TRBJ2-7, with 7 bases identical to TRBD1. CDR3 length equals 12 residues. The V and J ends lost 5 bases and 4 bases, in that order; junction bases with no gene match: 2. The germline gives CDR1 MNHEY, CDR2 SVGEGT. The CDR3 protein is CASSPGQYEQYF. The CDR3 DNA reads as TGTGCCAGCAGTCCGGGACAGTACGAGCAGTACTTC.

This clone appeared a single time. The rearrangement links TRBV6-5 to TRBJ2-7, with D perhaps TRBD1 (6 bases). CDR1 is MNHEY, CDR2 SVGAGI, per germline. V dropped 6 bases and J dropped 4 bases, with 19 bases sitting between them. CDR3 length: 15 residues. The CDR3 nucleotides read TGTGCCAGCAGGCCCACAGGGCGCTCCTTTTACGAGCAGTACTTC. It translates to CASRPTGRSFYEQYF.

The chain carries TRBV3-1 (or the pseudogene TRBV3-2) and TRBJ1-3; D not resolved. Trimming took off 0 bases at V and 4 bases at J, with 25 bases between the two ends. The germline gives CDR1 LGHDT, CDR2 YNNKEL (reference sequence). CDR3 length equals 20 residues. CDR3 in amino acids: CASSQDLGQVGIGFGNTIYF. CDR3 DNA sequence: TGTGCCAGCAGCCAAGATTTAGGGCAGGTCGGGATAGGGTTCGGAAACACCATATATTTT.

The genes are TRBV7-2 and TRBJ1-2; D unresolved. This CDR3 comprises 12 residues. Trimming cost V 5 bases and J 8 bases, with 12 bases left between them. The germline V gene encodes CDR1 SGHTA and CDR2 FQGNSA. The CDR3 sequence is CASSTRVGGYTF. CDR3 sequence (DNA): TGTGCCAGCAGCACGAGGGTGGGGGGCTACACCTTC. Combining the CDR3 with reference TRBV7-2 and TRBJ1-2 gives the whole variable domain GAGVSQSPSNKVTEKGKDVELRCDPISGHTALYWYRQSLGQGLEFLIYFQGNSAPDKSGLPSDRFSAERTGGSVSTLTIQRTQQEDSAVYLCASSTRVGGYTFGSGTRLTVV.

The V call is TRBV27, the J call TRBJ1-2; D may be TRBD1 (5 bases). Germline V gene lookup returns CDR1 MNHEY and CDR2 SMNVEV (reference sequence). This CDR3 has 15 residues. Deletions cut 0 bases from V and 2 bases from J, with 10 bases between. This CDR3 reads CASSLSSGINYGYTF. The CDR3 DNA reads TGTGCCAGCAGTTTATCCTCAGGGATCAACTATGGCTACACCTTC.

This clone was detected only once. V gene TRBV30 combines with J gene TRBJ2-5, with D maybe TRBD1 (5 bases). Germline assignment: CDR1 GTSNPN and CDR2 SVGIG (reference sequence). V lost 0 bases and J lost 4, with 6 bases in between. This CDR3 contains 12 residues. This CDR3 is CAWSVGAETQYF. CDR3 bases: TGTGCCTGGAGTGTAGGGGCAGAGACCCAGTACTTC.

This chain uses TRBV5-1 with TRBJ2-5; 8 positions agree with TRBD2. The CDR3 length is 16 residues. The germline V gene has CDR1 SGHRS and CDR2 YFSETQ. The ends lost 0 bases at V and 0 bases at J; junction bases unmatched: 4. DNA of the CDR3: TGCGCCAGCAGCTTGGGACGGGGGGGAGACCAAGAGACCCAGTACTTC. Encoded protein: CASSLGRGGDQETQYF. Filled out from reference TRBV5-1 and TRBJ2-5, the complete variable domain reads KAGVTQTPRYLIKTRGQQVTLSCSPISGHRSVSWYQQTPGQGLQFLFEYFSETQRNKGNFPGRFSGRQFSNSRSEMNVSTLELGDSALYLCASSLGRGGDQETQYFGPGTRLLVL.

The chain carries TRBV19 and TRBJ2-3; 9 positions match TRBD1. The V segment lost 9 bases and the J segment 0 bases; nucleotides outside the gene matches: 10. Germline V gives CDR1 LNHDA, CDR2 SQIVND (reference sequence). The CDR3 runs to 16 residues. The CDR3 DNA reads as TGTGCCAGCAGAACCAGACAGGGGGGTAGCACAGATACGCAGTATTTT. Protein product: CASRTRQGGSTDTQYF.

V is TRBV18 and J is TRBJ2-2, with D perhaps given as TRBD1 or TRBD2 (6 bases each). With 6 bases removed from V and 6 bases from J, the gap between germline ends came to 14 bases. The CDR3 has 14 residues. CDR1 is KGHSH, CDR2 LQKENI, per germline. The CDR3 bases are TGTGCCAGCTCCCTGCTACGGGGGCCCGGGGAGCTGTTTTTT. Protein sequence: CASSLLRGPGELFF.